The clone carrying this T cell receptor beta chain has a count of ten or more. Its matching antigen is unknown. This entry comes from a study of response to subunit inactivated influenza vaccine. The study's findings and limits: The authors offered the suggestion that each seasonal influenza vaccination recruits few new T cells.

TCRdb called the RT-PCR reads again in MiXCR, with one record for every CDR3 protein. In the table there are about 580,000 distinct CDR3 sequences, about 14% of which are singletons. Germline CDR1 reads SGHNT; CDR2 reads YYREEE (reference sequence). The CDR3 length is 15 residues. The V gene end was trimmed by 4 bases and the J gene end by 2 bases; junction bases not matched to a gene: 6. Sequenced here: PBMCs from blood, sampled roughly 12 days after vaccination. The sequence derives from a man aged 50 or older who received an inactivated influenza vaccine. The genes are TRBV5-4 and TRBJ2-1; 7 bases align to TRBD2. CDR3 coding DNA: TGTGCCAGCAGCCTAAGCGGGGATCCCTACAATGAGCAGTTCTTC. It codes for CASSLSGDPYNEQFF.